The rows below give T cell receptor beta chains drawn from one sample of a study of T-cell reconstitution after alpha-beta-depleted transplantation in children. TCRdb re-called the PCR reads through MiXCR, storing one row per CDR3 protein. The sample yields 800,000 to 1,000,000 distinct CDR3 sequences, roughly 29% seen once. Sequenced here: PBMCs, mostly from graft donor cells, sampled 360 days after TCRalphabeta/CD19-depleted stem cell transplant. The receptors here all came from a boy younger than two who had a stem cell transplant for SCID, so the T cells may come from the graft donor. CDR3s include the opening cysteine and the closing phenylalanine or tryptophan. A D gene is named only where the DNA matches it firmly. Rows give clone size only sometimes, using once, few, many, or a class for an expanded clone.

v_call	j_call	clone_size	d_call	cdr3_aa	cdr3_nt
TRBV10-3	TRBJ2-2	many	.	CAIGQVNTGELFF	TGTGCCATAGGCCAGGTTAACACCGGGGAGCTGTTTTTT
TRBV7-9	TRBJ2-1	few	TRBD1	CASSYRIGTGDNEQFF	TGTGCCAGCAGCTACCGTATCGGGACAGGGGACAATGAGCAGTTCTTC
TRBV12-3/TRBV12-4	TRBJ2-2	.	TRBD1	CASSFGWTGNTGELFF	TGTGCCAGCAGTTTTGGTTGGACAGGAAACACCGGGGAGCTGTTTTTT
TRBV5-1	TRBJ2-7	.	.	CASSSSYPGAYEQYF	TGCGCCAGCAGCTCAAGCTACCCGGGGGCCTACGAGCAGTACTTC
TRBV12-3/TRBV12-4	TRBJ1-1	few	.	CASRGPPGKPFF	TGTGCCAGCCGGGGGCCTCCCGGAAAGCCTTTCTTT
TRBV20-1	TRBJ2-1	.	.	CSASTREPYNEQFF	TGCAGTGCTAGTACTCGGGAGCCTTACAATGAGCAGTTCTTC
TRBV12-3/TRBV12-4	TRBJ2-1	.	TRBD1	CASSLFGTGAGEQFF	TGTGCCAGCAGTTTATTCGGGACAGGGGCGGGGGAGCAGTTCTTC
TRBV11-2	TRBJ2-7	few	TRBD2	CASSSRPMSSGGRSYEQYF	TGTGCCAGCAGCTCTAGGCCCATGTCCAGCGGGGGACGCTCCTACGAGCAGTACTTC
TRBV4-1	TRBJ2-2	.	TRBD2	CASSLFSLGLASNTGELFF	TGCGCCAGCAGCCTCTTTTCGTTGGGACTAGCCTCGAACACCGGGGAGCTGTTTTTT
TRBV20-1	TRBJ2-3	few	.	CSAIEGYTDTQYF	TGCAGTGCTATCGAAGGTTACACAGATACGCAGTATTTT
TRBV10-3	TRBJ2-2	.	.	CAITDGGTGELFF	TGTGCCATCACGGACGGGGGAACCGGGGAGCTGTTTTTT
TRBV20-1	TRBJ2-1	.	.	CSANLEPSQKGEQFF	TGCAGTGCTAACTTGGAGCCTAGCCAAAAAGGGGAGCAGTTCTTC
TRBV12-3/TRBV12-4	TRBJ1-4	.	TRBD1	CASRGQGREKLFF	TGTGCCAGCAGGGGACAGGGTAGGGAAAAACTGTTTTTT
TRBV28	TRBJ1-1	many	.	CASSFALVGENTEAFF	TGTGCCAGCAGTTTTGCCCTAGTTGGAGAGAACACTGAAGCTTTCTTT
TRBV20-1	TRBJ1-1	few	TRBD1	CSAIQGTGGTEAFF	TGCAGTGCTATCCAGGGAACAGGGGGCACTGAAGCTTTCTTT
TRBV7-2	TRBJ2-1	.	TRBD2	CASSPRGLAGTHEQFF	TGTGCCAGCAGTCCGAGAGGACTAGCGGGGACGCATGAGCAGTTCTTC
TRBV21-1	TRBJ2-5	few	.	CASSREHRTRTQYF	TGTGCCAGCAGCAGGGAACACCGTACGCGGACCCAGTACTTC
TRBV12-3/TRBV12-4	TRBJ1-2	few	.	CASTLQGNGYTF	TGTGCCAGTACGTTGCAGGGGAATGGCTACACCTTC
TRBV19	TRBJ2-5	once	.	CASSPYGEPRLETQYF	TGTGCCAGTAGTCCATACGGAGAGCCTAGGTTGGAGACCCAGTACTTC
TRBV5-1	TRBJ1-1	.	.	CASSLGQGLAEAFF	TGCGCCAGCAGCTTGGGGCAGGGCCTCGCTGAAGCTTTCTTT
TRBV20-1	TRBJ2-7	.	.	CSARAARTYEQYF	TGCAGTGCTAGAGCGGCAAGGACCTACGAGCAGTACTTC
TRBV6-1	TRBJ2-7	few	TRBD1	CASSLTGTGWYEQYF	TGTGCCAGCAGCCTAACCGGGACAGGGTGGTACGAGCAGTACTTC
TRBV29-1	TRBJ2-3	.	.	CSVEVGGRADTQYF	TGCAGCGTTGAAGTGGGGGGGCGGGCAGATACGCAGTATTTT
TRBV7-2	TRBJ2-2	.	.	CASSPHPGVAGELFF	TGTGCCAGCAGCCCACATCCTGGTGTGGCCGGGGAGCTGTTTTTT
TRBV20-1	TRBJ1-1	.	TRBD1	CSAERDRVGEAFF	TGCAGTGCAGAGCGAGACAGGGTAGGGGAAGCTTTCTTT
TRBV24-1	TRBJ2-5	.	.	CATSSVGQETQYF	TGTGCCACCAGTTCAGTCGGGCAAGAGACCCAGTACTTC
TRBV15	TRBJ2-7	once	.	CATSRDGGSEQYF	TGTGCCACCAGCAGAGATGGGGGTTCCGAGCAGTACTTC
TRBV3-1	TRBJ2-7	.	TRBD2	CASSQDQGTSGYEQYF	TGTGCCAGCAGCCAAGATCAAGGGACTAGCGGCTACGAGCAGTACTTC
TRBV2	TRBJ2-5	.	.	CASTALGTIQETQYF	TGTGCCAGCACGGCCTTGGGCACCATCCAAGAGACCCAGTACTTC
TRBV12-3/TRBV12-4	TRBJ1-2	.	.	CASSLQPTSYYGYTF	TGTGCCAGCAGTCTCCAGCCGACCAGTTACTATGGCTACACCTTC
TRBV19	TRBJ2-1	.	TRBD2	CASSTRTSRYNEQFF	TGTGCCAGTAGCACAAGGACTAGCCGTTACAATGAGCAGTTCTTC
TRBV5-1	TRBJ2-4	.	TRBD2	CASSSHSFRTSGGAEENIQYF	TGCGCCAGCAGCTCCCATAGTTTTAGGACTAGCGGGGGGGCCGAAGAAAACATTCAGTACTTC
TRBV5-1	TRBJ1-2	.	.	CASSLNRPHYGYTF	TGCGCCAGCAGCTTGAACAGACCTCACTATGGCTACACCTTC
TRBV5-1	TRBJ2-1	once	TRBD1	CASSVTRDRNNNEQFF	TGCGCCAGCAGCGTGACCCGGGACAGAAACAACAATGAGCAGTTCTTC
TRBV20-1	TRBJ2-5	few	.	CSVSTAQETQYF	TGCAGTGTCTCGACAGCCCAAGAGACCCAGTACTTC